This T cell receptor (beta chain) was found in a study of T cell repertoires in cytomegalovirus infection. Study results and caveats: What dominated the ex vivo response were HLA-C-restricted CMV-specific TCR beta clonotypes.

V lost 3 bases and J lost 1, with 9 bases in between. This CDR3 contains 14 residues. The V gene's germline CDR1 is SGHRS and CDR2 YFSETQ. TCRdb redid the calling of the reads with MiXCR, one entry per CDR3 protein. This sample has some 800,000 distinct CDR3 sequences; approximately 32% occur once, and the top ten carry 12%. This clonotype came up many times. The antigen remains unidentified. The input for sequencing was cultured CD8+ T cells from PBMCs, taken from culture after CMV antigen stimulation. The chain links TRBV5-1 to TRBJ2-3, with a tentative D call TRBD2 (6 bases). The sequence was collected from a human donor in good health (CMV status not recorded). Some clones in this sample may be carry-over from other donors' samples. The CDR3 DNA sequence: TGCGCCAGCAGCTGGGGCGGGGGCACAGATACGCAGTATTTT. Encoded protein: CASSWGGGTDTQYF. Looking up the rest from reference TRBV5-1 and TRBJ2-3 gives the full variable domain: KAGVTQTPRYLIKTRGQQVTLSCSPISGHRSVSWYQQTPGQGLQFLFEYFSETQRNKGNFPGRFSGRQFSNSRSEMNVSTLELGDSALYLCASSWGGGTDTQYFGPGTRLTVL.